The clone carrying this T cell receptor (beta chain) came up a few times. Its antigen is still unknown. Germline CDR1 is LNHNV and CDR2 is YYDKDF (reference sequence). This CDR3 has 13 residues. Trimming took off 0 bases at V and 2 bases at J, with 5 bases between the two ends. Unique molecular identifiers were affixed to single, distinct cDNA molecules. TCRdb analysed the 5' RACE reads with MiXCR anew, one entry per CDR3 protein. The sample lists roughly 51,000 distinct CDR3 sequences, around 10% occurring once. These data come from a study of early T cells in non-severe SARS-CoV-2 infection. At the level of the study: Alpha and beta chains were unpaired, from unsorted whole-blood bulk RNA. Findings of the study overall: Anti-spike CD8 responses were favored in VDJdb matching, and private and CD4 specificities were missed.

The V call is TRBV15, the J call TRBJ2-7; D unresolved. The source material was whole blood. The clonotype was recovered from an adult who was a healthcare worker with PCR-confirmed SARS-CoV-2 infection or an uninfected control (not recorded which). The CDR3 loop reads CATSRDLPYEQYF. In nucleotides, the CDR3 is TGTGCCACCAGCAGAGATCTTCCCTACGAGCAGTACTTC.